This paragraph covers one T cell receptor (beta chain) sequence. Its matching antigen is unknown. 5' RACE that incorporated UMI labels was used to prepare the TRB cDNA libraries. TCRdb re-called the 5' RACE reads and gives one entry per CDR3 protein, without DNA. The specimen's table records under 8,000 distinct CDR3 sequences. The CDR3 sequence is 16 residues long. Germline CDR1 is SEHNR and CDR2 is FQNEAQ (reference sequence). The sample belongs to a study of CXCR3-negative and CXCR3-positive naive CD8 T cells. Study information: The libraries together contributed 110 million to 150 million TRB reads, each supplying about 1.5 +/- 0.3 million. Overall study findings and caveats: Relative to memory CD8+ cells, whose diversity was much lower, both naive subsets had comparably high diversity. For CXCR3-positive naive cells, TRB CDR3s were more hydrophobic than those of CXCR3-negative naive cells.

The specimen was naive CXCR3- CD8+ T cells from blood. Regarding subset: CD45RO-CCR7+CD27+CD95- naive CD8+ T cells lacking CXCR3 (TNR3-). This rearrangement joins TRBV7-9 to TRBJ2-4. This sequence was found in a human donor in good health. Some clones in this sample may be carry-over from other donors' samples. This chain's CDR3 is CASSLSTGVAKNIQYF.